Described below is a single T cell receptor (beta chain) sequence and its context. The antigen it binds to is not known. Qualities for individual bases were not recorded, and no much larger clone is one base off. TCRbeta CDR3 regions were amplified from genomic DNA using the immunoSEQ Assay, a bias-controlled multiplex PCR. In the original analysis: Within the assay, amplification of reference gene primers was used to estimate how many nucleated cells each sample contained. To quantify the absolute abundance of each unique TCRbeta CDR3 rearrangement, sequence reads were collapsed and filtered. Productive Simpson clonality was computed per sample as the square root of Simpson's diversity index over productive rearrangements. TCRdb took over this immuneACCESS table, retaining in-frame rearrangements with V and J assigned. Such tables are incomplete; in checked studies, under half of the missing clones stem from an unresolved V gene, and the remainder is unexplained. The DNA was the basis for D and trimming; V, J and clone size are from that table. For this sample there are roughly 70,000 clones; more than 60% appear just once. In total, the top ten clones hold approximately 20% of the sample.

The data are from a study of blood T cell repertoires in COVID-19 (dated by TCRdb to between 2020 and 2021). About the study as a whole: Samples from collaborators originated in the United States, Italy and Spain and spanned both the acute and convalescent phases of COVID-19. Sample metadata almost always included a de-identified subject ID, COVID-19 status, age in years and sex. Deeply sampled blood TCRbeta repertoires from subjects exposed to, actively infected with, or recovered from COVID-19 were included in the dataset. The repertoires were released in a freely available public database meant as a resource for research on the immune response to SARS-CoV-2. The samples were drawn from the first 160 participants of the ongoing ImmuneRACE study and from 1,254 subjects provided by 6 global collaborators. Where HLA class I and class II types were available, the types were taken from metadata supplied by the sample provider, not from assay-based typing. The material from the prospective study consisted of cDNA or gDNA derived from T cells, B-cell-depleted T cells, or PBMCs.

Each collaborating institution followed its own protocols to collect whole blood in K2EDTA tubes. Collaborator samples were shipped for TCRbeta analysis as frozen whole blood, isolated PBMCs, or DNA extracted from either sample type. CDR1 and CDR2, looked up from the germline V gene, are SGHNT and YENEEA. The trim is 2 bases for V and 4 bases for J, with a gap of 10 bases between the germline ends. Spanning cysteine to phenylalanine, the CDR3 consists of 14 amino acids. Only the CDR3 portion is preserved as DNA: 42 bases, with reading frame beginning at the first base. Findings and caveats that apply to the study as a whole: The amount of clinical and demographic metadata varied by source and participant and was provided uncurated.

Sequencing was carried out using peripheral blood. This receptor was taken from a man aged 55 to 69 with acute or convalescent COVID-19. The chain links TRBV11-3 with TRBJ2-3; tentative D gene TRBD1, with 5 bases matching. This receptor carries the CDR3 CASSLTGASDTQYF. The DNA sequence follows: TGTGCCAGCAGCTTAACAGGAGCCTCAGATACGCAGTATTTT.